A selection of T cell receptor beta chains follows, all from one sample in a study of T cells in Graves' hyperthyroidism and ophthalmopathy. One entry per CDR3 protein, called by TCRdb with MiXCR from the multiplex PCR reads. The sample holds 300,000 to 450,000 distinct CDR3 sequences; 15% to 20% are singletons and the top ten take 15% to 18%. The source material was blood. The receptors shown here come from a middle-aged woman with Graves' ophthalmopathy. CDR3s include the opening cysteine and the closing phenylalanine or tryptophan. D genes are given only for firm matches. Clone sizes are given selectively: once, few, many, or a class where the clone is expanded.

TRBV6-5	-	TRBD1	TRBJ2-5	CASSSSPTGSQETQYF	TGTGCCAGCAGCTCCTCACCGACAGGGTCCCAAGAGACCCAGTACTTC
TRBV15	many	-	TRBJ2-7	CAASGLGEQYF	TGTGCCGCCAGCGGATTAGGCGAGCAGTACTTC
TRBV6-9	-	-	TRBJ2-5	CASSYLRGREYF	TGTGCCAGCAGTTACCTGCGGGGCCGTGAGTACTTC
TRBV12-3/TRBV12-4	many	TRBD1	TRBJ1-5	CASRIGTASNQPQHF	TGTGCCAGCAGGATAGGGACAGCTAGCAATCAGCCCCAGCATTTT
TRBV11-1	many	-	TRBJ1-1	CASRKVIGTLNTEAFF	TGTGCCAGCAGAAAAGTGATCGGGACACTTAACACTGAAGCTTTCTTT
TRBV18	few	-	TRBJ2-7	CASSREKFSYEQYF	TGTGCCAGCTCACGAGAGAAGTTCTCCTACGAGCAGTACTTC
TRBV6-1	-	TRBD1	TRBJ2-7	CASRRRGAGTGTEQYF	TGTGCCAGCAGGCGACGCGGAGCCGGGACAGGGACCGAGCAGTACTTC
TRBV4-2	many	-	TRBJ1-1	CASSQDQQGYYAFF	TGTGCCAGCAGCCAAGATCAACAAGGGTATTATGCTTTCTTT
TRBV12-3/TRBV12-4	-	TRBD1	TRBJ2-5	CASSSRDRGTETQYF	TGTGCCAGCAGTTCTCGGGACAGGGGTACAGAGACCCAGTACTTC
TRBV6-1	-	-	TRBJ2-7	CASRSLARVQEQYF	TGTGCCAGCAGATCTCTAGCGAGAGTTCAGGAGCAGTACTTC
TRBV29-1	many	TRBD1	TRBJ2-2	CSVEPPGQGEISGELFF	TGCAGCGTTGAGCCGCCGGGACAGGGGGAAATTTCCGGGGAGCTGTTTTTT